This T cell receptor beta chain was profiled in a study of response to subunit inactivated influenza vaccine. Study results and caveats: With each seasonal influenza vaccination, the authors suggested, few new T cells are recruited.

TCRdb passed the RT-PCR reads through MiXCR, listing each CDR3 protein once. The repertoire holds roughly 790,000 distinct CDR3 sequences, with less than 25% as singletons. In regard to this clonotype: What it recognizes is unknown.

The sample was PBMCs from blood, taken 5 to 6 days after vaccination. The origin of this receptor is a middle-aged man who received an inactivated influenza vaccine.

Here the CDR3 reads CASSTTGGLADTQYF. CDR3 bases: TGCGCCAGCAGCACAACCGGTGGATTGGCAGATACGCAGTATTTT. The chain links TRBV5-1 to TRBJ2-3; no clear D gene. V was shortened by 4 bases and J by 4 bases, with 16 bases between the two germline ends. Germline CDR1 SGHRS, CDR2 YFSETQ. This CDR3 has 15 residues.